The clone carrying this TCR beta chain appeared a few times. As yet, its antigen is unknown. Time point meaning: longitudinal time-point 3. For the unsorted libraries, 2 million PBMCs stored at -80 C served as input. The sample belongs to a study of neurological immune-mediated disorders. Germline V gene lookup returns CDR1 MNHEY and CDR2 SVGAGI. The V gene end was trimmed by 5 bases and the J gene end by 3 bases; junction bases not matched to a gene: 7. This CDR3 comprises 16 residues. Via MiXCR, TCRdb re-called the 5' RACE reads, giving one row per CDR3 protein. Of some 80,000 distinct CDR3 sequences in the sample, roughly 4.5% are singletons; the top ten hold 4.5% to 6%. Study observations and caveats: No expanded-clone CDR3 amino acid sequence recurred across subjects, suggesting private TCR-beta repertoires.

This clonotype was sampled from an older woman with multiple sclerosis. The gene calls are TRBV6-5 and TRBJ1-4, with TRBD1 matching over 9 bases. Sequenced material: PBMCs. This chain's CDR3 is CASSPLDRGSNEKLFF. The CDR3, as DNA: TGTGCCAGCAGTCCCCTCGACAGGGGGTCTAATGAAAAACTGTTTTTT.